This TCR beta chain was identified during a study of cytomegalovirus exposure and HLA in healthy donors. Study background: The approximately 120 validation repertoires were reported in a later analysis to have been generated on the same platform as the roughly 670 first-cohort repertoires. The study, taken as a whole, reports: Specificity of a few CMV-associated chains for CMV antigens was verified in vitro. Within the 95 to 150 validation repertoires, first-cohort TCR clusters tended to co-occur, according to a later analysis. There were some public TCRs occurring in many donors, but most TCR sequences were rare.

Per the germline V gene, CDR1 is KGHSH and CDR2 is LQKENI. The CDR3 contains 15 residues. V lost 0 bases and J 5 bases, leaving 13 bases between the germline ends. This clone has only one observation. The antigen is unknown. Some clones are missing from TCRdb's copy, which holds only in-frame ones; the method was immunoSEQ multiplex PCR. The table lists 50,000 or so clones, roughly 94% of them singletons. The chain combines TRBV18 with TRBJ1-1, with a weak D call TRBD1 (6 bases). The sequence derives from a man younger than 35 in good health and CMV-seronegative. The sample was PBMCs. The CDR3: CASSPPNRERTEAFF. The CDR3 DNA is TGTGCCAGCTCACCACCTAACAGGGAACGGACTGAAGCTTTCTTT.